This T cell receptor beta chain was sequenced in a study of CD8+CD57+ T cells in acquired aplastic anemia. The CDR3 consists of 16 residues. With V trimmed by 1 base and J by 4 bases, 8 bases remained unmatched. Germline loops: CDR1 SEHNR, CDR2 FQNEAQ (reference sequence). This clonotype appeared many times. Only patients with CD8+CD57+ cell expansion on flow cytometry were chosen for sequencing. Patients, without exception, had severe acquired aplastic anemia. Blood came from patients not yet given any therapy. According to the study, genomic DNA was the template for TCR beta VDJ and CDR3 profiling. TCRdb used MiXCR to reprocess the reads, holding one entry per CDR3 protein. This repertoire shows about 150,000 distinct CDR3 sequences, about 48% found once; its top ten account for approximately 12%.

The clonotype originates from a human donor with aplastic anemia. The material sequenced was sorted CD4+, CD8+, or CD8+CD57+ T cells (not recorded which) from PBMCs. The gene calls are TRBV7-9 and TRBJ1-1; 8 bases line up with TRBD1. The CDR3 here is CASSLGFQGAFTEAFF. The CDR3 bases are TGTGCCAGCAGCTTAGGATTCCAGGGGGCGTTCACTGAAGCTTTCTTT. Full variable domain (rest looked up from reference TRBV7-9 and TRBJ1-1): DTGVSQNPRHKITKRGQNVTFRCDPISEHNRLYWYRQTLGQGPEFLTYFQNEAQLEKSRLLSDRFSAERPKGSFSTLEIQRTEQGDSAMYLCASSLGFQGAFTEAFFGQGTRLTVV.